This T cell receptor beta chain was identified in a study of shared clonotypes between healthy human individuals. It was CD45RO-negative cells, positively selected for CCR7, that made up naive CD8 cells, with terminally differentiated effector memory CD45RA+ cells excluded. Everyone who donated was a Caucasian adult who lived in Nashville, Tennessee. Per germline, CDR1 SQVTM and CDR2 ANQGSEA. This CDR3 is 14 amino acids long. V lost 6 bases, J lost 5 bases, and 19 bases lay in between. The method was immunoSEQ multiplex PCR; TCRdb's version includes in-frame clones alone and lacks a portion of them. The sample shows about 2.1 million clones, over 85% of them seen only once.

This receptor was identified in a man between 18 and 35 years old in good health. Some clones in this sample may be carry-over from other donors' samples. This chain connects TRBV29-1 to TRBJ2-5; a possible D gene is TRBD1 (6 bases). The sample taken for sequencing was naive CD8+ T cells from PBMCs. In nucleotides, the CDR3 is TGCAGCGTGGACCAAAGAACAGGGTCGGAGACCCAGTACTTC. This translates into CSVDQRTGSETQYF.